A selection of T cell receptor beta chains follows, all from one sample in a study of regulatory T cells in long-lasting Graves disease. TCRdb re-analysed the multiplex PCR reads in MiXCR, keeping a single row per CDR3 protein. The sample has about 350,000 distinct CDR3 sequences, roughly 17% seen once; the top ten hold about 27%. The data were also submitted as part of a second study, on T cells in Graves' hyperthyroidism and ophthalmopathy.

Sequencing used peripheral blood mononuclear cells (PBMCs), obtained at new diagnosis, from a patient treated with antithyroid drugs. All receptors derive from a man between 35 and 55 years old with Graves disease. Both conserved end residues are part of each CDR3. The D gene is left open where the match is weak. Clone sizes are given selectively: once, few, many, or a class where the clone is expanded.

CDR3: CASSARQHLNTEAFF; DNA: TGTGCCAGCAGCGCCCGACAGCATCTGAACACTGAAGCTTTCTTT; J: TRBJ1-1; size: .; D: .; V: TRBV7-2
CDR3: CASSQTTMETQYF; DNA: TGTGCCAGCAGCCAGACCACCATGGAGACCCAGTACTTC; J: TRBJ2-5; size: many; D: .; V: TRBV7-9
CDR3: CASLRNMNTEAFF; DNA: TGTGCCAGCCTACGGAACATGAACACTGAAGCTTTCTTT; J: TRBJ1-1; size: many; D: .; V: TRBV12-3/TRBV12-4
CDR3: CASSRTGVSTDTQYF; DNA: TGTGCCAGCAGTCGTACAGGGGTTAGCACAGATACGCAGTATTTT; J: TRBJ2-3; size: many; D: TRBD1; V: TRBV6-2/TRBV6-3
CDR3: CAISARDTEAFF; DNA: TGTGCCATCAGTGCACGGGACACTGAAGCTTTCTTT; J: TRBJ1-1; size: many; D: .; V: TRBV10-3
CDR3: CASSFIQSSYNEQFF; DNA: TGTGCCAGCAGCTTCATACAGAGCTCCTACAATGAGCAGTTCTTC; J: TRBJ2-1; size: few; D: .; V: TRBV11-2
CDR3: CASSLNGQTQYF; DNA: TGTGCCAGCAGCTTAAACGGCCAGACCCAGTACTTC; J: TRBJ2-5; size: many; D: .; V: TRBV7-3
CDR3: CASSPGAETQYF; DNA: TGTGCCAGCTCACCTGGGGCTGAGACCCAGTACTTC; J: TRBJ2-5; size: many; D: .; V: TRBV5-1
CDR3: CASSSPTTTREAFF; DNA: TGTGCCAGCAGTTCCCCAACTACTACGAGAGAAGCTTTCTTT; J: TRBJ1-1; size: many; D: .; V: TRBV28
CDR3: CASLRGSTDTQYF; DNA: TGTGCCAGCCTCCGGGGGAGCACAGATACGCAGTATTTT; J: TRBJ2-3; size: many; D: .; V: TRBV6-1
CDR3: CASSDPGTANYGYTF; DNA: TGTGCCAGCAGCGACCCCGGGACAGCGAACTATGGCTACACCTTC; J: TRBJ1-2; size: .; D: TRBD1; V: TRBV6-1
CDR3: CASSLVGLAGGNEQFF; DNA: TGTGCCAGCAGCTTAGTGGGACTAGCGGGGGGTAATGAGCAGTTCTTC; J: TRBJ2-1; size: many; D: TRBD2; V: TRBV7-2
CDR3: CASSPGQAWETQYF; DNA: TGTGCCAGCAGTCCGGGACAGGCTTGGGAGACCCAGTACTTC; J: TRBJ2-5; size: few; D: TRBD1; V: TRBV12-3/TRBV12-4
CDR3: CASTFGQDNQPQHF; DNA: TGTGCCAGCACCTTCGGCCAGGACAATCAGCCCCAGCATTTT; J: TRBJ1-5; size: many; D: .; V: TRBV6-1
CDR3: CASSRYRGLDEKLFF; DNA: TGCGCCAGCAGCCGCTACAGGGGGCTTGATGAAAAACTGTTTTTT; J: TRBJ1-4; size: .; D: TRBD1; V: TRBV4-1
CDR3: CASGQGFYEQYF; DNA: TGTGCCAGCGGACAGGGTTTCTACGAGCAGTACTTC; J: TRBJ2-7; size: many; D: TRBD1; V: TRBV2
CDR3: CASSLGQASGSPLHF; DNA: TGTGCCAGCTCATTGGGACAGGCCTCGGGTTCACCCCTCCACTTT; J: TRBJ1-6; size: .; D: TRBD1; V: TRBV18
CDR3: CASSPQGSTGELFF; DNA: TGTGCCAGCTCACCCCAGGGGTCCACCGGGGAGCTGTTTTTT; J: TRBJ2-2; size: .; D: .; V: TRBV18
CDR3: CAISERGEQYF; DNA: TGTGCCATCAGTGAGAGAGGCGAGCAGTACTTC; J: TRBJ2-7; size: .; D: .; V: TRBV10-3
CDR3: CASSLALWAGSSYEQYF; DNA: TGCGCCAGCAGCTTGGCCCTCTGGGCGGGGTCGTCCTACGAGCAGTACTTC; J: TRBJ2-7; size: many; D: .; V: TRBV5-1
CDR3: CASSPKIYEQYF; DNA: TGTGCCAGCAGCCCTAAAATTTACGAGCAGTACTTC; J: TRBJ2-7; size: few; D: .; V: TRBV25-1
CDR3: CASSYYWTGGHEQYF; DNA: TGTGCCAGCAGTTATTACTGGACAGGGGGCCACGAGCAGTACTTC; J: TRBJ2-7; size: many; D: TRBD1; V: TRBV28
CDR3: CASSEQGRYSEKLFF; DNA: TGTGCCAGCAGTGAACAGGGGAGATATTCAGAAAAACTGTTTTTT; J: TRBJ1-4; size: many; D: .; V: TRBV2
CDR3: CASSQMGNQPQHF; DNA: TGTGCCAGCAGCCAAATGGGCAATCAGCCCCAGCATTTT; J: TRBJ1-5; size: many; D: .; V: TRBV3-1
CDR3: CASSLGDREDGYTF; DNA: TGTGCCAGCAGTTTAGGGGACAGGGAGGATGGCTACACCTTC; J: TRBJ1-2; size: many; D: TRBD1; V: TRBV28
CDR3: CASSRSQAGEKLFF; DNA: TGTGCCAGCTCACGGAGCCAGGCGGGTGAAAAACTGTTTTTT; J: TRBJ1-4; size: many; D: .; V: TRBV18
CDR3: CAWSTPGGRTDTQYF; DNA: TGTGCCTGGAGTACCCCGGGGGGCCGCACAGATACGCAGTATTTT; J: TRBJ2-3; size: many; D: .; V: TRBV30
CDR3: CSAQGGQGGGTDTQYF; DNA: TGCAGTGCCCAAGGGGGACAGGGGGGAGGCACAGATACGCAGTATTTT; J: TRBJ2-3; size: few; D: TRBD1; V: TRBV20-1
CDR3: CASSLGGHLTSGELFF; DNA: TGCGCCAGCAGCCTGGGGGGACACCTTACGTCCGGGGAGCTGTTTTTT; J: TRBJ2-2; size: few; D: .; V: TRBV5-1
CDR3: CASGKDNEQFF; DNA: TGTGCCAGCGGAAAAGACAATGAGCAGTTCTTC; J: TRBJ2-1; size: many; D: .; V: TRBV2
CDR3: CASSYQGWYSPLHF; DNA: TGTGCCAGCAGTTATCAGGGATGGTATTCACCCCTCCACTTT; J: TRBJ1-6; size: .; D: .; V: TRBV28
CDR3: CASSRAGDVDTQYF; DNA: TGTGCCAGCAGTAGGGCAGGGGATGTGGATACGCAGTATTTT; J: TRBJ2-3; size: many; D: .; V: TRBV2
CDR3: CSASARGAEAFF; DNA: TGCAGTGCTTCTGCCCGGGGCGCTGAAGCTTTCTTT; J: TRBJ1-1; size: many; D: .; V: TRBV20-1